The source of this T cell receptor beta chain is a study of CD8+ T cells in alopecia areata. The wider study: The tofacitinib course ran for 6 to 18 months and was followed by 6 months off drug.

The sequencing template was cDNA reverse transcribed from extracted RNA. Profiling relied on immunoSEQ multiplex PCR, and the TCRdb table lists in-frame clones only, not all of them. The sample consists of some 100,000 clones, around 40% of them appearing once. Study-level points and caveats: Both scalp clonality and the expanded CD8+ clones among the top 100 showed a significant decrease with tofacitinib.

A remark on this clone: Its specificity is unknown.

As for treatment: oral pan-JAK inhibitor, 5-10 mg twice daily. Peripheral blood and lesional scalp punch biopsies were taken from alopecia areata patients. The receptor was derived from a human donor with alopecia areata. Source: CD8+ T cells sorted from blood, taken at week 24, from a patient treated with tofacitinib.

The CDR3 reads CASSQAGPYEQYF. Here the CDR3 DNA reads TGTGCCAGCAGCCAAGCTGGGCCCTACGAGCAGTACTTC. The chain couples TRBV4-2 to TRBJ2-7, with D hard to call. The CDR3 spans 13 residues. V lost 1 base, J lost 2 bases, and 6 bases lay in between. Per germline, CDR1 LGHNA and CDR2 YNFKEQ.